These 28 T cell receptor beta chains share one sample of origin, sequenced in a study of cytomegalovirus exposure and HLA in healthy donors (dated by TCRdb to about 2017). The library was made by the immunoSEQ multiplex PCR assay. The multiplex PCR relied on a mix of 60 forward primers for TCR Vbeta segments and 13 reverse primers for TCR Jbeta segments. The table comes from immuneACCESS by way of TCRdb, which keeps in-frame sequences with V and J called. Part of the clones is missing from these tables; in studies checked, under half for an unresolved V gene and the rest for unknown reasons. The table for this sample lists about 98,000 clones; more than 70% of them were counted only once. The ten largest account for over 9.5% of the sample. Sequenced sample: PBMCs. The source is a man aged 18 to 29 in good health and CMV-seropositive.

This clone showed up just once. The chain combines TRBV5-1 with TRBJ2-5; D gene uncertain. The CDR3 has 12 residues. Germline CDR1 SGHRS, CDR2 YFSETQ. Trimming took off 4 bases at V and 5 bases at J, with 9 bases between the two ends. The CDR3: CASSARRETQYF. The CDR3 DNA reads TGCGCCAGCAGCGCCCGGCGGGAGACCCAGTACTTC.

V is TRBV28 and J is TRBJ1-2; the D gene is possibly TRBD1 (6 bases). V gave up 4 bases and J gave up 2 bases, with 14 bases separating them. This CDR3 spans 15 amino acids. In germline, CDR1 is MDHEN, CDR2 SYDVKM. The CDR3 DNA follows: TGTGCCAGCAGTTCCCTTGGACAGTCGAACTATGGCTACACCTTC. Translating gives CASSSLGQSNYGYTF.

This clone was seen a few times. This chain uses TRBV5-1 with TRBJ2-1, with TRBD2 matching 16 bases. Germline CDR1 and CDR2: SGHRS and YFSETQ. There are 15 residues in the CDR3. With V trimmed by 7 bases and J by 10 bases, 8 bases remained unmatched. CDR3 sequence (DNA): TGCGCCAGCTCCGGGACTAGCGGGGGGGCACAGGAGCAGTTCTTC. Translation gives CASSGTSGGAQEQFF.

The rearrangement joins TRBV6-1 to TRBJ1-5; a possible D gene is TRBD1 (5 bases). Germline CDR1 MNHNS, CDR2 SASEGT. V lost 5 bases and J lost 5, with 10 bases in between. The CDR3 loop spans 13 amino acids. CDR3 in DNA: TGTGCCAGCAGTTGGCAGGGTGATCAGCCCCAGCATTTT. The encoded protein is CASSWQGDQPQHF.

The chain has TRBV4-2 and TRBJ1-1; tentative D call: TRBD1 (6 bases). The V gene lost 0 bases and the J gene lost 6 bases, with 14 bases spanning the gap. The germline V gene encodes CDR1 LGHNA and CDR2 YNFKEQ. CDR3 length: 15 amino acids. CDR3 residues: CASSQDGAQGSEAFF. For the CDR3, the DNA is TGTGCCAGCAGCCAAGATGGGGCACAGGGTTCTGAAGCTTTCTTT.

This clone appeared a single time. The V and J genes are TRBV27 and TRBJ1-2; perhaps TRBD1 as D (6 bases). V was pared by 5 bases and J by 4 bases, with 14 bases between. This CDR3 is 14 amino acids long. Germline V gene sequence: CDR1 MNHEY, CDR2 SMNVEV (reference sequence). The CDR3 is CASSPDGGPYGYTF. In nucleotides, the CDR3 is TGTGCCAGCAGTCCCGACGGGGGGCCCTATGGCTACACCTTC.

There are a few counts of this clone. The chain links TRBV2 to TRBJ2-7; no clear D. The V end lost 8 bases, the J end lost 4 bases, and 9 bases lay between the germline ends. Germline lookup yields CDR1 SNHLY and CDR2 FYNNEI. The CDR3 spans 11 residues. In nucleotides, the CDR3 is TGTGCCAGCTCGTCAGGTTACGAGCAGTACTTC. Its protein is CASSSGYEQYF.

V gene TRBV6-5 combines with J gene TRBJ2-7; tentatively, D is TRBD2 (6 bases). The CDR3 contains 11 residues. The V end lost 2 bases, the J end lost 7 bases, and 6 bases lay between the germline ends. Germline values: CDR1 MNHEY, CDR2 SVGAGI. CDR3 DNA sequence: TGTGCCAGCAGTTACGGGAGGGAGCAGTACTTC. Translated, it gives CASSYGREQYF.

The V call is TRBV5-8, the J call TRBJ2-1; 11 bases match TRBD2. V was pared by 1 base and J by 3 bases, with 3 bases of the junction left unmatched. This CDR3 spans 16 amino acids. Germline values: CDR1 SGHTS, CDR2 YDEGEE. The CDR3 is CASSLPTSGSYNEQFF. DNA of the CDR3: TGTGCCAGCAGCTTGCCTACTAGCGGGAGCTACAATGAGCAGTTCTTC.

The chain uses TRBV28 and TRBJ2-7, with 8 bases identical to TRBD1. Germline V CDR1 and CDR2: MDHEN, SYDVKM. The V and J ends lost 3 bases and 4 bases, in that order; junction bases with no gene match: 8. CDR3 length: 15 amino acids. Here the CDR3 reads CASSFYRDRPYEQYF. CDR3 sequence (DNA): TGTGCCAGCAGTTTCTACAGGGACAGGCCTTACGAGCAGTACTTC. Looking up the rest from reference TRBV28 and TRBJ2-7 gives the full variable domain: DVKVTQSSRYLVKRTGEKVFLECVQDMDHENMFWYRQDPGLGLRLIYFSYDVKMKEKGDIPEGYSVSREKKERFSLILESASTNQTSMYLCASSFYRDRPYEQYFGPGTRLTVT.

The V and J genes are TRBV18 and TRBJ1-6; 9 bases agree with TRBD1. V lost 6 bases, J lost 8 bases, and 2 bases stayed unmatched. CDR1 is KGHSH and CDR2 is LQKENI in the germline V gene. The CDR3 is 13 residues long. The CDR3, as DNA: TGTGCCAGCTCTCGGACAGGGGATTCACCCCTCCACTTT. Protein: CASSRTGDSPLHF. Full variable domain (remainder filled in from reference TRBV18 and TRBJ1-6): NAGVMQNPRHLVRRRGQEARLRCSPMKGHSHVYWYRQLPEEGLKFMVYLQKENIIDESGMPKERFSAEFPKEGPSILRIQQVVRGDSAAYFCASSRTGDSPLHFGNGTRLTVT.

The chain is built from TRBV30 and TRBJ2-2; D is ambiguous. Germline V gives CDR1 GTSNPN, CDR2 SVGIG (reference sequence). Trimming stripped 3 bases from V and 4 bases from J, with 6 bases between. The CDR3 sequence is 12 residues long. CDR3 region: CAWSVLTGELFF. The CDR3 coding sequence is TGTGCCTGGAGCGTCCTCACCGGGGAGCTGTTTTTT.

This sequence joins TRBV2 and TRBJ2-5, with D unclear. The germline gives CDR1 SNHLY, CDR2 FYNNEI. The CDR3 extends over 10 amino acids. V lost 6 bases and J lost 5, with 4 bases in between. CDR3 bases: TGTGCCAGCAGAGCGGAGACCCAGTACTTC. It yields the protein CASRAETQYF.

This clone was detected only once. The rearrangement joins TRBV5-1 to TRBJ1-1; TRBD1 aligns across 8 bases. CDR1 is SGHRS, CDR2 YFSETQ, per germline. After removal of 3 bases from V and 2 bases from J, the junction contained 9 bases not matched to a gene. CDR3 length: 16 residues. The CDR3 nucleotides are TGCGCCAGCAGCTCGGGGCAGGGGGCGGGTAACACTGAAGCTTTCTTT. It is translated as CASSSGQGAGNTEAFF.

The J gene is TRBJ2-7, the V gene TRBV2; D is perhaps TRBD1 (5 bases). V was clipped by 8 bases and J by 0 bases, with 8 bases between them. The length of the CDR3 is 12 residues. In germline, CDR1 is SNHLY, CDR2 FYNNEI. CDR3 amino acids: CASLDTSYEQYF. The CDR3 DNA is TGTGCCAGCTTGGACACCTCCTACGAGCAGTACTTC.

This sequence joins TRBV7-9 and TRBJ1-2; TRBD1 matches 9 bases. Trimming at V came to 4 bases and at J to 8 bases, leaving 11 bases not matched to a gene. The CDR3 spans 15 residues. Looked up from germline, CDR1 is SEHNR and CDR2 is FQNEAQ (reference sequence). The CDR3 loop is CASSSPGTGSWGYTF. CDR3 coding DNA: TGTGCCAGCAGCTCCCCCGGGACAGGGTCGTGGGGCTACACCTTC.

This rearrangement joins TRBV4-2 to TRBJ2-5; 9 nucleotides agree with TRBD2. Unmatched junction bases numbered 6, after V lost 4 bases and J lost 3 bases. CDR1 is LGHNA and CDR2 is YNFKEQ in the germline V gene. CDR3 size: 15 residues. The CDR3 DNA is TGTGCCAGCAGCCCGATCCGCGGGGGGGAAGAGACCCAGTACTTC. This sequence encodes CASSPIRGGEETQYF.

This chain connects TRBV28 to TRBJ1-2; TRBD1 matches at 7 bases. J gave up 4 bases and V 5 bases, and 4 bases lay outside the gene matches. Germline values: CDR1 MDHEN, CDR2 SYDVKM. This CDR3 region has 13 residues. The CDR3 nucleotides read TGTGCCAGCAGTCCACAGGGGCTCTATGGCTACACCTTC. Translated, it gives CASSPQGLYGYTF.

V gene TRBV18 combines with J gene TRBJ1-1; D remains ambiguous. The CDR3 covers 14 residues. The V gene's germline CDR1 is KGHSH and CDR2 LQKENI. V was clipped by 3 bases and J by 3 bases, with 11 bases between them. The CDR3 loop is CASSPYEQYTEAFF. The CDR3 nucleotides are TGTGCCAGCTCACCGTATGAACAGTACACTGAAGCTTTCTTT.

The chain uses TRBV29-1 and TRBJ2-1, with D possibly being TRBD2 (6 bases). Germline V gives CDR1 SQVTM, CDR2 ANQGSEA. This CDR3 spans 13 amino acids. Trimming pared 6 bases from V and 9 bases from J, leaving 18 bases between. CDR3 in amino acids: CSVKGGLWGEQFF. The CDR3 DNA is TGCAGCGTAAAGGGAGGACTGTGGGGTGAGCAGTTCTTC.

This clone appeared a single time. CDR3 nucleotides: TGTGCCAGCAGTGGGTGGGGGCCCGCAACTAATGAAAAACTGTTTTTT. Translating gives CASSGWGPATNEKLFF. The rearrangement links TRBV2 to TRBJ1-4; tentative D call: TRBD1 (6 bases). Per the germline V gene, CDR1 is SNHLY and CDR2 is FYNNEI. Deletions cut 4 bases from V and 0 bases from J, with 12 bases between. This CDR3 region has 16 residues.

This clone was seen a handful of times. The CDR3 here is CASSPRGKGYEQYF. In nucleotides, the CDR3 is TGTGCCAGCAGCCCCCGGGGGAAGGGCTACGAGCAGTACTTC. The chain carries TRBV7-9 and TRBJ2-7; possible D gene TRBD2, 6 bases. The CDR3 extends over 14 amino acids. The V end lost 5 bases, the J end lost 3 bases, and 14 bases lay between the germline ends. The V gene's germline CDR1 is SEHNR and CDR2 FQNEAQ (reference sequence).

This clone was seen a few times. The V call is TRBV5-8, the J call TRBJ2-1; 13 bases fit TRBD2. The V and J ends lost 0 bases and 3 bases, in that order; junction bases with no gene match: 0. This CDR3 has 16 residues. The germline CDR1 and CDR2 sequences are SGHTS and YDEGEE. The CDR3 coding sequence is TGTGCCAGCAGCTTGGGGACTAGCGGGAGCTACAATGAGCAGTTCTTC. Translating it yields CASSLGTSGSYNEQFF.

This chain uses TRBV23-1 with TRBJ2-7; weak D call: TRBD2 (6 bases). TRBV23-1 is an ORF, with its function uncertain. The V gene lost 2 bases and the J gene lost 0 bases, with 11 bases spanning the gap. This CDR3 is built from 15 residues. CDR3 in DNA: TGCGCCAGCAGTCAACGGGACGGGAGCTCCTACGAGCAGTACTTC. It yields the protein CASSQRDGSSYEQYF.

This chain connects TRBV10-3 to TRBJ2-3, with TRBD1 as a possible D gene (6 bases). Trimming shortened V by 4 bases and J by 5 bases, and 10 bases separated the two germline ends. CDR1 is ENHRY, CDR2 SYGVKD, per germline. The CDR3 runs 13 residues. The CDR3 bases are TGTGCCATCAGTGTCTTACAGGGAGATACGCAGTATTTT. Its translation: CAISVLQGDTQYF.

This clone was picked up a small number of times. The rearrangement links TRBV2 to TRBJ1-1, with 7 positions matching TRBD1. V dropped 4 bases and J dropped 10; count of bases not matched to a gene: 12. The CDR3 contains 14 residues. The germline gives CDR1 SNHLY, CDR2 FYNNEI. CDR3 sequence reads: CASSATGKGVSAFF. CDR3 DNA: TGTGCCAGCAGTGCGACAGGGAAAGGAGTATCAGCTTTCTTT.

The V and J genes are TRBV5-1 and TRBJ1-3; no reliable D call. Trimming took off 2 bases at V and 0 bases at J, with 12 bases between the two ends. The CDR3 runs to 16 residues. CDR1 and CDR2 from the germline V gene are SGHRS and YFSETQ. The CDR3 DNA reads TGCGCCAGCAGCTTCGATGCCACGAGCTCTGGAAACACCATATATTTT. It encodes CASSFDATSSGNTIYF.

This clone was observed a handful of times. Other DNA sequences in the same sample also yield this CDR3. The chain combines TRBV10-3 with TRBJ1-1; 7 bases are shared with TRBD1. This CDR3 contains 12 residues. CDR1 and CDR2 from the germline V gene are ENHRY and SYGVKD. V shed 5 bases, J shed 4 bases, and the junction held 1 base outside the gene matches. The CDR3 is CAISSGGTEAFF. The CDR3 DNA sequence: TGTGCCATCAGTTCAGGGGGCACTGAAGCTTTCTTT.